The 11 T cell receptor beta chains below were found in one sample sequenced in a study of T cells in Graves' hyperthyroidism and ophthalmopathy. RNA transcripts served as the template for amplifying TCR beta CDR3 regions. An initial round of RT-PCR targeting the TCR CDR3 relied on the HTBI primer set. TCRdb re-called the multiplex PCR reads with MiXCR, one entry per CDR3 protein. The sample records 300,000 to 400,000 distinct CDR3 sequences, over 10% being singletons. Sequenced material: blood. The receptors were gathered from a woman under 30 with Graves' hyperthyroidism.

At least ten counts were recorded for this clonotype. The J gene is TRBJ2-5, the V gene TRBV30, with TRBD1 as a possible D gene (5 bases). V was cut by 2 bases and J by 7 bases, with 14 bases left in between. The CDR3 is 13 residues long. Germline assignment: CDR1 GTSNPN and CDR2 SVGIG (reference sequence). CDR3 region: CAWSSLPQGTQYF. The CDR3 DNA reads TGTGCCTGGAGTTCTCTACCCCAGGGGACCCAGTACTTC.

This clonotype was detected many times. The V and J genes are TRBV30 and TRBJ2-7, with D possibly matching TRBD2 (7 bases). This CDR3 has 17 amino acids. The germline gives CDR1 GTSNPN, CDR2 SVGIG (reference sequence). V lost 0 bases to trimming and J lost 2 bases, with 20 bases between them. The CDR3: CAWSVLTGRVGPYEQYF. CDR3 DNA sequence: TGTGCCTGGAGTGTACTCACAGGGAGGGTTGGACCCTACGAGCAGTACTTC.

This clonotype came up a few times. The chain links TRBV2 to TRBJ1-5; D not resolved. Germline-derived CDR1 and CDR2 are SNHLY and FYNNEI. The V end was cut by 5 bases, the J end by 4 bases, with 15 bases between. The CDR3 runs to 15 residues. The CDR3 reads CASSRTGIQNQPQHF. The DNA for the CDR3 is TGTGCCAGCAGTCGGACCGGGATCCAGAATCAGCCCCAGCATTTT.

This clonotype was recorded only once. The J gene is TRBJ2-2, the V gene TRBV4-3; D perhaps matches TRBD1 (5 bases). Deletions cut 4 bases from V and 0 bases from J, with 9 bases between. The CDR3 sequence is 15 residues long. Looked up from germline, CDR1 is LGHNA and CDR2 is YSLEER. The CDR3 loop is CASSPDRTNTGELFF. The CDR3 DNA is TGCGCCAGCAGCCCCGACAGAACGAACACCGGGGAGCTGTTTTTT.

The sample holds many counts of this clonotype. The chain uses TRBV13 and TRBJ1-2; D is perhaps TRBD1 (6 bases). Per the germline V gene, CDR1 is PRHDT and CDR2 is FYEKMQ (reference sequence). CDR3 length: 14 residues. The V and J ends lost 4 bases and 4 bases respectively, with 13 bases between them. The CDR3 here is CASSSGQQLYGYTF. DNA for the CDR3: TGTGCCAGCAGCTCTGGACAGCAACTCTATGGCTACACCTTC.

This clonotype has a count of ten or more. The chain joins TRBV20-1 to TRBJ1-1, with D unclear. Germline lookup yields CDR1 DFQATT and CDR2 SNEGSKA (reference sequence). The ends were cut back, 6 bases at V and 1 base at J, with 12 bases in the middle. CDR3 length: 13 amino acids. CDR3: CSAPRPGNTEAFF. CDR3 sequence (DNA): TGCAGTGCCCCGAGGCCGGGGAACACTGAAGCTTTCTTT.

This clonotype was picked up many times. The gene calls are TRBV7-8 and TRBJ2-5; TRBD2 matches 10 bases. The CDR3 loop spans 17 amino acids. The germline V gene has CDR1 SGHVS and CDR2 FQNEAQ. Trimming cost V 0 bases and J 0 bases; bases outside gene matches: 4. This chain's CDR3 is CASSLAGTSVHQETQYF. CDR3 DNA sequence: TGTGCCAGCAGCTTAGCCGGGACTAGCGTTCACCAAGAGACCCAGTACTTC. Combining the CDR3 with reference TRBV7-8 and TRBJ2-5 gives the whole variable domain GAGVSQSPRYKVAKRGQDVALRCDPISGHVSLFWYQQALGQGPEFLTYFQNEAQLDKSGLPSDRFFAERPEGSVSTLKIQRTQQEDSAVYLCASSLAGTSVHQETQYFGPGTRLLVL.

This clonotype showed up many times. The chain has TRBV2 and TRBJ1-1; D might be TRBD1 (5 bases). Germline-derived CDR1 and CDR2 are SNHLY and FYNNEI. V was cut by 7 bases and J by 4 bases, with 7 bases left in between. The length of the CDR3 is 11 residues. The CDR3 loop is CASKRGTEAFF. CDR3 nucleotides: TGTGCCAGCAAAAGGGGCACTGAAGCTTTCTTT.

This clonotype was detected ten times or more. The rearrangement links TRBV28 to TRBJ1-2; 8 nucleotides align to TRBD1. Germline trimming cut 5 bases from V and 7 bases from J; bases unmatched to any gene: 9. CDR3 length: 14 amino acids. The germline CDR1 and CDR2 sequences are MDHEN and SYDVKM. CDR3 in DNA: TGTGCCAGCAGTCCCCTCGACAGGGGCGGTGGCTACACCTTC. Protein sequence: CASSPLDRGGGYTF.

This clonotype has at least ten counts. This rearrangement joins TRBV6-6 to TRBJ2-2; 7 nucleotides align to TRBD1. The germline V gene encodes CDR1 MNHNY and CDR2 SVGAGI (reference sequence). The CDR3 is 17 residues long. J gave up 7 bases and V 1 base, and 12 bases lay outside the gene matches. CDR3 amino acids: CASSYLLGGPPDGELFF. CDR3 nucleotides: TGTGCCAGCAGTTACTTATTAGGGGGCCCTCCCGACGGGGAGCTGTTTTTT.

The CDR3 nucleotides are TGCAGTGCTAGAGACCCGGGCGGGGTCACTGAAGCTTTCTTT. This codes for CSARDPGGVTEAFF. The rearrangement joins TRBV20-1 to TRBJ1-1; D is undetermined. Germline lookup yields CDR1 DFQATT and CDR2 SNEGSKA (reference sequence). The CDR3 has 14 amino acids. Trimming took 0 bases from V and 4 from J, leaving 12 bases between them.